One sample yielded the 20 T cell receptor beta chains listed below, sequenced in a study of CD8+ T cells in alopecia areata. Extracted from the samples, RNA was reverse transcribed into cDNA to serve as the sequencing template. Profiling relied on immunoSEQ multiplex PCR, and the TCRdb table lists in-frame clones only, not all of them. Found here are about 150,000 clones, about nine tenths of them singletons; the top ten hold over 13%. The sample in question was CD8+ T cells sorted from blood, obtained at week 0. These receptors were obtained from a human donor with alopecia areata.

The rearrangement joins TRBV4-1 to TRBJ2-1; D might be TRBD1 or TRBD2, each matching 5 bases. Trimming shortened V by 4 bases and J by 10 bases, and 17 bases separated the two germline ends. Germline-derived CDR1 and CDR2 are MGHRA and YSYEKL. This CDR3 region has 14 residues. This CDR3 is CASSPSGPRNEQFF. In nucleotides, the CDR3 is TGCGCCAGCAGCCCCTCGGGACCCCGCAACGAGCAGTTCTTC.

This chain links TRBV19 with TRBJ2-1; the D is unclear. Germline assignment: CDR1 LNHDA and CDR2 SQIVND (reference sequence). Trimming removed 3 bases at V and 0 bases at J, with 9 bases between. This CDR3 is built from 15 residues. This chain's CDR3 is CASSIGPSSYNEQFF. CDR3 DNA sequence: TGTGCCAGTAGTATCGGGCCGAGCTCCTACAATGAGCAGTTCTTC.

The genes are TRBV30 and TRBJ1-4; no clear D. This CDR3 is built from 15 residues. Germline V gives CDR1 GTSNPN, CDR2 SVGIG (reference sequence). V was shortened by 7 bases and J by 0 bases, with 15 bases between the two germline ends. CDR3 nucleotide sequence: TGTGCCTACGACGGAGCGGGAGCAACTAATGAAAAACTGTTTTTT. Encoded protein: CAYDGAGATNEKLFF.

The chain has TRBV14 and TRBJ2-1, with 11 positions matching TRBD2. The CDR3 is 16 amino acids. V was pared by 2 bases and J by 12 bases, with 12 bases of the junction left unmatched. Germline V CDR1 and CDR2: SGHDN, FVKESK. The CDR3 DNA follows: TGTGCCAGCAGCCAACATGAGACTAGCGGGACCCTTACGCAGTTCTTC. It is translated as CASSQHETSGTLTQFF. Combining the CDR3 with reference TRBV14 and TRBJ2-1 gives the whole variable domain EAGVTQFPSHSVIEKGQTVTLRCDPISGHDNLYWYRRVMGKEIKFLLHFVKESKQDESGMPNNRFLAERTGGTYSTLKVQPAELEDSGVYFCASSQHETSGTLTQFFGPGTRLTVL.

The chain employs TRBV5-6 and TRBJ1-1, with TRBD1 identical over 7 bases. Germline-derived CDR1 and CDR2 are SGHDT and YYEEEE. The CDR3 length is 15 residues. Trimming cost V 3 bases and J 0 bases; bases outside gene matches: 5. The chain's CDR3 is CASSSDRELNTEAFF. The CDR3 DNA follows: TGTGCCAGCAGCTCCGACAGGGAATTGAACACTGAAGCTTTCTTT.

The CDR3 sequence is CASSAAQGAPTYEQYF. The CDR3 DNA reads as TGTGCCAGCAGCGCAGCACAGGGGGCGCCGACCTACGAGCAGTACTTC. The chain recombines TRBV9 with TRBJ2-7; TRBD1 matches 9 bases. The CDR3 totals 16 residues. J was trimmed by 2 bases and V by 3 bases; bases with no gene match: 9. Per germline, CDR1 SGDLS and CDR2 YYNGEE.

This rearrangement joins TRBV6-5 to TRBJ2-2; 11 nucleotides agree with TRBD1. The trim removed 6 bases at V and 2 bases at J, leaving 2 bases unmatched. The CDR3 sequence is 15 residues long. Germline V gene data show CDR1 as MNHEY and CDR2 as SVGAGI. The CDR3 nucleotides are TGTGCCAGCAGCCGGACAGGGGGCAACACCGGGGAGCTGTTTTTT. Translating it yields CASSRTGGNTGELFF.

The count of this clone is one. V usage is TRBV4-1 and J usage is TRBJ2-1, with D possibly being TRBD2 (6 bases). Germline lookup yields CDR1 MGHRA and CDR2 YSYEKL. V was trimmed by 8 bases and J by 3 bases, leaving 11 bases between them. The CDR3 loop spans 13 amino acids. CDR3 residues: CASGTPSYNEQFF. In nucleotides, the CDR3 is TGCGCCAGCGGGACTCCAAGCTACAATGAGCAGTTCTTC.

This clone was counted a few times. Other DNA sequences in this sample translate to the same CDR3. CDR3 in DNA: TGTGCCAGCAGTTTATCCAGCTACAATGAGCAGTTCTTC. Protein sequence: CASSLSSYNEQFF. The chain uses TRBV27 and TRBJ2-1; no clear D gene. V lost 0 bases and J lost 3, with 3 bases in between. Germline V gene lookup returns CDR1 MNHEY and CDR2 SMNVEV (reference sequence). The CDR3 sequence is 13 residues long.

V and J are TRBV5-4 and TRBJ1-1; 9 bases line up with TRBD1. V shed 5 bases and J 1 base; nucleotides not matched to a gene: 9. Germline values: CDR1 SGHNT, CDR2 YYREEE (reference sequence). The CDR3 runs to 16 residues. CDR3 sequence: CASSTVWTGANTEAFF. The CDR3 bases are TGTGCCAGCAGTACGGTTTGGACAGGGGCGAACACTGAAGCTTTCTTT. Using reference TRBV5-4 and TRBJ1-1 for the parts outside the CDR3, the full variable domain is ETGVTQSPTHLIKTRGQQVTLRCSSQSGHNTVSWYQQALGQGPQFIFQYYREEENGRGNFPPRFSGLQFPNYSSELNVNALELDDSALYLCASSTVWTGANTEAFFGQGTRLTVV.

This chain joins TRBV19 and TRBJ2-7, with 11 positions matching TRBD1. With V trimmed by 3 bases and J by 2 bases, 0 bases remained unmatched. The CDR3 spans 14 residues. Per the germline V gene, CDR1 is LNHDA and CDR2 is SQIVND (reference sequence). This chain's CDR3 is CASSMDRGPYEQYF. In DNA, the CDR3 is TGTGCCAGTAGTATGGACAGGGGGCCCTACGAGCAGTACTTC. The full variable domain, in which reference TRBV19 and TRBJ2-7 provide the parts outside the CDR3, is DGGITQSPKYLFRKEGQNVTLSCEQNLNHDAMYWYRQDPGQGLRLIYYSQIVNDFQKGDIAEGYSVSREKKESFPLTVTSAQKNPTAFYLCASSMDRGPYEQYFGPGTRLTVT.

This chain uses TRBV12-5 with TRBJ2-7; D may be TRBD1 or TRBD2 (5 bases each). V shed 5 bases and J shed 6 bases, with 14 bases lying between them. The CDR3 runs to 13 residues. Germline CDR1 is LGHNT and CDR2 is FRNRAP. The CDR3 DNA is TGTGCTAGTGGTATCGGGACCTTGGGCGAGCAGTACTTC. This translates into CASGIGTLGEQYF. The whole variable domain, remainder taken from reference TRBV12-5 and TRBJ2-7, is DARVTQTPRHKVTEMGQEVTMRCQPILGHNTVFWYRQTMMQGLELLAYFRNRAPLDDSGMPKDRFSAEMPDATLATLKIQPSEPRDSAVYFCASGIGTLGEQYFGPGTRLTVT.

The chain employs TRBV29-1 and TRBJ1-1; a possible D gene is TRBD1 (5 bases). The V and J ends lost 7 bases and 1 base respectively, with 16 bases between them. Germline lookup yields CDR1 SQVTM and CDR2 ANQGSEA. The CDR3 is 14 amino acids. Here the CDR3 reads CSGGRAGTNTEAFF. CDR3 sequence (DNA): TGCAGCGGGGGCCGGGCAGGGACGAACACTGAAGCTTTCTTT. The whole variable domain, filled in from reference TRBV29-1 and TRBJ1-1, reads SAVISQKPSRDICQRGTSLTIQCQVDSQVTMMFWYRQQPGQSLTLIATANQGSEATYESGFVIDKFPISRPNLTFSTLTVSNMSPEDSSIYLCSGGRAGTNTEAFFGQGTRLTVV.

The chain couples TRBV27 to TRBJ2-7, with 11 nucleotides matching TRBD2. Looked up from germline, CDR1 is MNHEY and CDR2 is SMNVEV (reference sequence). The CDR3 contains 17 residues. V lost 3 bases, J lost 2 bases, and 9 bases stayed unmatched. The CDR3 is CASSLIAGGPKPYEQYF. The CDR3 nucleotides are TGTGCCAGCAGTTTGATAGCGGGAGGGCCAAAGCCCTACGAGCAGTACTTC.

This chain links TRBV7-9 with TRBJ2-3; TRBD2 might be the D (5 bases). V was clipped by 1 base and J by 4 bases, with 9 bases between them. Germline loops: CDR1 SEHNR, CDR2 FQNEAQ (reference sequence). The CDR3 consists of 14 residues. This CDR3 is CASSLDRTPDTQYF. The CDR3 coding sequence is TGTGCCAGCAGCTTAGACCGGACTCCAGATACGCAGTATTTT.

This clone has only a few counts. CDR3 residues: CASSQVSSGSSPLHF. The CDR3 nucleotides are TGCGCCAGCAGCCAAGTATCTTCGGGTAGTTCACCCCTCCACTTT. The chain joins TRBV4-1 to TRBJ1-6, with unresolved D. The CDR3 has 15 residues. V was pared by 1 base and J by 9 bases, with 13 bases between. The germline V gene encodes CDR1 MGHRA and CDR2 YSYEKL.

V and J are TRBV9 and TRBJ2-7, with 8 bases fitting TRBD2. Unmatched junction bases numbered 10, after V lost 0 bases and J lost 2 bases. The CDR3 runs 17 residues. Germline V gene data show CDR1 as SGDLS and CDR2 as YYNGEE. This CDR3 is CASSVGGRPREAYEQYF. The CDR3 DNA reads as TGTGCCAGCAGCGTAGGGGGTAGGCCGCGGGAGGCCTACGAGCAGTACTTC.

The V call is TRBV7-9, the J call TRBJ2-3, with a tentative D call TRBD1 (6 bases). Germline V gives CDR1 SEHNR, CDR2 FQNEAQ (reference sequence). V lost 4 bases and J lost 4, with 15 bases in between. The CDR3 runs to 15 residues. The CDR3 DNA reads TGTGCCAGCAGCTCGTACAGGGAACGCGCAGATACGCAGTATTTT. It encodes CASSSYRERADTQYF. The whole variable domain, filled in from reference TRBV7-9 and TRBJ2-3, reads DTGVSQNPRHKITKRGQNVTFRCDPISEHNRLYWYRQTLGQGPEFLTYFQNEAQLEKSRLLSDRFSAERPKGSFSTLEIQRTEQGDSAMYLCASSSYRERADTQYFGPGTRLTVL.

Here the CDR3 DNA reads TGTGCCAGCAGCCTCGCGATTAGGGGCGATGAGCAGTTCTTC. It specifies CASSLAIRGDEQFF. The rearrangement uses TRBV5-6 and TRBJ2-1; weak D call: TRBD1 (5 bases). Trimming removed 4 bases from V and 8 bases from J, with 16 bases in between. This CDR3 spans 14 amino acids. CDR1 and CDR2 (germline): SGHDT, YYEEEE.

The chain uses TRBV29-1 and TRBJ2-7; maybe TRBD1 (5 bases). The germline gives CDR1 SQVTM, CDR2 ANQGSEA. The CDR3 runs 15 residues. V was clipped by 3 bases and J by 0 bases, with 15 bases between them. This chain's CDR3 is CSVEGIDDSSYEQYF. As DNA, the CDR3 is TGCAGCGTTGAGGGCATTGACGACAGCTCCTACGAGCAGTACTTC.